The present T cell receptor beta chain was sequenced within a study of blood T cells in healthy people across ages. Investigators took about 10 milliliters of peripheral blood from every donor. This CDR3 has 15 amino acids. The germline V gene has CDR1 SGHAT and CDR2 FQNNGV. Trimming stripped 6 bases from V and 5 bases from J, with 19 bases between. Using a J-beta primer mix together with a sample-barcoded 5' primer, a second PCR was run for roughly 6 to 12 cycles. One entry per CDR3 protein results from TCRdb running MiXCR on the 5' RACE reads. This sample has fewer than 1.5 million distinct CDR3 sequences; 42% occur once, and the top ten carry roughly 8.2%. Regarding the study as a whole: Estimated diversity, derived from one million T cells, was regarded as an underestimate. Shifts in expanded clonotypes may have been confounded by donor CMV status, which was unknown.

Note on this clonotype: Its target is unknown.

Sequencing was done on a sample of blood. The chain joins TRBV11-2 to TRBJ1-2, with D possibly TRBD1 on 6 matching bases. This TCR was recovered from a woman under 30 in good health. In DNA form, the CDR3 reads TGTGCCAGCAGTTACCTCGGGGGCCTAATTTATGGCTACACCTTC. Translated: CASSYLGGLIYGYTF.